This T cell receptor beta chain was documented in a study of radiotherapy plus CTLA-4 blockade in lung cancer. This clone was seen once. Its antigen is not identified. Those patients who had chemo-refractory metastatic non-small-cell lung cancer were given focal radiation along with CTLA-4 blockade through ipilimumab. The table came from immunoSEQ multiplex PCR; TCRdb's copy has only in-frame clones and leaves some out. The sample lists about 120,000 clones, 90% occurring once. Study observations and caveats: Tumor-origin TCR clones grew in blood after radiotherapy plus ipilimumab.

This CDR3 region has 16 residues. Germline CDR1 reads SGHVS; CDR2 reads FNYEAQ. Trimming left V 5 bases short and J 1 base short, with 15 bases between. The TCR was taken from a human donor with non-small cell lung cancer that progressed on radiotherapy plus ipilimumab. V usage is TRBV7-6 and J usage is TRBJ2-1, with D maybe TRBD1 (5 bases). This specimen was peripheral blood, taken from a patient treated with radiotherapy plus ipilimumab. The CDR3 coding sequence is TGTGCCAGCAGCGCCAGACAGTTCGATTCCTACAATGAGCAGTTCTTC. Translated: CASSARQFDSYNEQFF.